What follows are 9 T cell receptor beta chains derived from one specimen sequenced in a study of T cell repertoires in ileal Crohn's disease. Time point described: proximal margin of the surgical specimen (macroscopically non-inflamed). Profiling relied on immunoSEQ multiplex PCR, and the TCRdb table lists in-frame clones only, not all of them. This table holds more than 3,000 clones, 69% found once. The sample taken for sequencing was ileal tissue. The receptors were sampled from an adult with Crohn's disease.

This clone occurred a few times. V usage is TRBV6-5 and J usage is TRBJ1-2; D is unresolved. Germline V gives CDR1 MNHEY, CDR2 SVGAGI. V lost 2 bases and J lost 6, with 10 bases in between. CDR3 length equals 13 residues. CDR3 sequence: CASSYGGPDGYTF. The DNA of the CDR3 is TGTGCCAGCAGTTACGGTGGTCCGGATGGCTACACCTTC.

The V gene is TRBV27, the J gene TRBJ2-3; TRBD2 matches at 8 bases. J was trimmed by 0 bases and V by 5 bases; bases with no gene match: 7. The CDR3 is 16 amino acids. Germline V gene sequence: CDR1 MNHEY, CDR2 SMNVEV (reference sequence). The CDR3 nucleotides read TGTGCCAGCAGTCCGCTATCTAGCGGGAGCACAGATACGCAGTATTTT. Its protein is CASSPLSSGSTDTQYF.

The CDR3 coding sequence is TGTGCCAGCAGTTTCTCCGGGGACAGGGTCACAGATACGCAGTATTTT. Translating gives CASSFSGDRVTDTQYF. The rearrangement joins TRBV28 to TRBJ2-3, with 9 bases aligning to TRBD1. Germline V gives CDR1 MDHEN, CDR2 SYDVKM. This CDR3 is 16 amino acids long. The ends lost 3 bases at V and 2 bases at J; junction bases unmatched: 6.

This chain links TRBV6-5 with TRBJ2-4, with 10 bases fitting TRBD1. Trimming took 2 bases from V and 8 from J; bases not matched to a gene: 6. Germline V gene data show CDR1 as MNHEY and CDR2 as SVGAGI. The CDR3 has 15 residues. The CDR3 nucleotides are TGTGCCAGCAGTTACGTTGGAGGACAGGGGGACATTCAGTACTTC. Protein sequence: CASSYVGGQGDIQYF.

This clone is termed medium-sized. The chain joins TRBV18 to TRBJ1-5; TRBD1 agrees at 7 bases. The CDR3 contains 16 residues. J lost 4 bases, V lost 3 bases, and 9 bases had no gene match. The germline CDR1 and CDR2 sequences are KGHSH and LQKENI. CDR3 nucleotides: TGTGCCAGCTCACCCGCCGGACAGGCTCCAAATCAGCCCCAGCATTTT. This sequence encodes CASSPAGQAPNQPQHF. The whole variable domain, remainder taken from reference TRBV18 and TRBJ1-5, is NAGVMQNPRHLVRRRGQEARLRCSPMKGHSHVYWYRQLPEEGLKFMVYLQKENIIDESGMPKERFSAEFPKEGPSILRIQQVVRGDSAAYFCASSPAGQAPNQPQHFGDGTRLSIL.

This chain connects TRBV11-2 to TRBJ1-1; no clear D gene. The CDR3 runs to 13 residues. Germline loops: CDR1 SGHAT, CDR2 FQNNGV. V gave up 3 bases and J gave up 1 base, with 6 bases separating them. DNA for the CDR3: TGTGCCAGCAGCTTGCAGCGGAACACTGAAGCTTTCTTT. It translates to CASSLQRNTEAFF. The full variable domain, in which reference TRBV11-2 and TRBJ1-1 provide the parts outside the CDR3, is EAGVAQSPRYKIIEKRQSVAFWCNPISGHATLYWYQQILGQGPKLLIQFQNNGVVDDSQLPKDRFSAERLKGVDSTLKIQPAKLEDSAVYLCASSLQRNTEAFFGQGTRLTVV.

This clone was seen more than once but under ten times. The rearrangement links TRBV7-9 to TRBJ2-2; D ambiguous. V dropped 5 bases and J dropped 0 bases, with 13 bases sitting between them. This CDR3 has 16 amino acids. Germline V gene data show CDR1 as SEHNR and CDR2 as FQNEAQ (reference sequence). The CDR3, as DNA: TGTGCCAGCAGCCCGTCCTGGGATTCGAACACCGGGGAGCTGTTTTTT. Amino acids: CASSPSWDSNTGELFF.

The gene calls are TRBV7-2 and TRBJ2-7, with 8 bases fitting TRBD2. Germline CDR1 and CDR2: SGHTA and FQGNSA. The CDR3 consists of 15 residues. Trimming took 3 bases from V and 5 from J; bases not matched to a gene: 9. In DNA form, the CDR3 reads TGTGCCAGCAGCTTCCTTCCGGGACTAGGAAACGAGCAGTACTTC. Protein sequence: CASSFLPGLGNEQYF.

The chain has TRBV11-3 and TRBJ2-7, with 11 bases that match TRBD1. This CDR3 has 15 amino acids. Trimming removed 1 base from V and 6 bases from J; junction bases left unmatched: 5. Germline V gene lookup returns CDR1 SGHNT and CDR2 YENEEA. In DNA, the CDR3 is TGTGCCAGCAGCTTAGGTTTAGGGACAGGGGGCGAGCAGTACGTC. It is translated as CASSLGLGTGGEQYV.